A selection of T cell receptor beta chains follows, all from one sample in a study of cytomegalovirus exposure and HLA in healthy donors. Profiling relied on immunoSEQ multiplex PCR, and the TCRdb table lists in-frame clones only, not all of them. The table shows about 220,000 clones, with under 95% occurring only once. The sample was PBMCs. The receptors originated from a woman aged 18-29 years in good health and CMV-seronegative. Each CDR3 is given with its conserved first and last residue. Each record gives: J gene, D gene, V gene, clone size, CDR3 DNA, CDR3 protein. The D gene is left open where the match is weak. Size is stated for part of the rows, as once, few or many counts, or as a class when the clone is expanded.

>TRBJ1-1|TRBD1|TRBV30|.
TGTGCCTGGAGCCGACAGGGGGTAAACACTGAAGCTTTCTTT
CAWSRQGVNTEAFF
>TRBJ2-7|.|TRBV11-2|.
TGTGCCAGCAGCGCCCTCAGGGGAACCTACGAGCAGTACTTC
CASSALRGTYEQYF
>TRBJ2-5|.|TRBV9|.
TGTGCCAGCAGCGCTCCTCCCCTAGGGGTAGTGACCCAGTACTTC
CASSAPPLGVVTQYF
>TRBJ1-2|.|TRBV6-5|.
TGTGCCAGCTGGCGGCATAACTATGGCTACACCTTC
CASWRHNYGYTF
>TRBJ1-1|TRBD1|TRBV19|once
TGTGCCAGTAGGGACAGGGCGACTGAAGCTTTCTTT
CASRDRATEAFF
>TRBJ1-1|.|TRBV19|.
TGTGCCAGTAGTCGGGGGGCCAGGGCAAACACTGAAGCTTTCTTT
CASSRGARANTEAFF
>TRBJ2-1|.|TRBV9|.
TGTGCCAGCAGCCTATCCCAGGGGTACCCCTACAATGAGCAGTTCTTC
CASSLSQGYPYNEQFF
>TRBJ2-3|.|TRBV20-1|.
TGCAGTGGAAGCTCCGCAGATACGCAGTATTTT
CSGSSADTQYF
>TRBJ1-1|.|TRBV6-1|.
TGTGCCAGCAGTGAGGGCAGAACAACTGAAGCTTTCTTT
CASSEGRTTEAFF
>TRBJ1-2|TRBD1|TRBV14|.
TGTGCCAGCAGCCAAGGATCGGACAGGATCAACTATGGCTACACCTTC
CASSQGSDRINYGYTF
>TRBJ1-4|TRBD1|TRBV5-4|.
TGTGCCAGCAGCTTGGGACAGGGCGACGAAAAACTGTTTTTT
CASSLGQGDEKLFF
>TRBJ2-7|.|TRBV5-4|.
TGTGCCAGCAGCCCACAGGGCTACGAGCAGTACTTC
CASSPQGYEQYF
>TRBJ2-7|.|TRBV4-1|once
TGCGCCAGCAGCCCCCTAAAGGCTGCCGGGATAGCCTACGAGCAGTACTTC
CASSPLKAAGIAYEQYF
>TRBJ1-5|TRBD1|TRBV2|.
TGTGCCAGCAGGGAGGGGACAGGAGGTAAGCCCCAGCATTTT
CASREGTGGKPQHF
>TRBJ1-2|.|TRBV19|.
TGTGCCACCCCATCCTGGAGGGGTTATAACTATGGCTACACCTTC
CATPSWRGYNYGYTF
>TRBJ2-7|TRBD2|TRBV11-2|.
TGTGCCAGCAGCTTAGGTAGGCTAGCGGGGAATTACGAGCAGTACTTC
CASSLGRLAGNYEQYF
>TRBJ1-1|.|TRBV30|.
TGTGCCTGGAGTGGGGCGGGTAGGAACACTGAAGCTTTCTTT
CAWSGAGRNTEAFF
>TRBJ2-7|.|TRBV4-1|.
TGCGCCAGCAGCCAAGATAGTGGAGACGAGCAGTACTTC
CASSQDSGDEQYF
>TRBJ2-7|TRBD1|TRBV27|.
TGTGCCAGCAGGGCGGGACAGGGTCCCTACGAGCAGTACTTC
CASRAGQGPYEQYF
>TRBJ2-2|TRBD1|TRBV10-1|.
TGCGCCAGCAGTAGGACAGGGCGAAACACCGGGGAGCTGTTTTTT
CASSRTGRNTGELFF
>TRBJ2-5|.|TRBV2|.
TGTGCCAGCAAGGGACTCTTCCAAGAGACCCAGTACTTC
CASKGLFQETQYF
>TRBJ1-2|TRBD1|TRBV19|.
TGTGCCAGTAGTTCGACAGGGGGTTTGACGAACTATGGCTACACCTTC
CASSSTGGLTNYGYTF
>TRBJ2-7|TRBD2|TRBV5-1|.
TGCGCCAGCAGCCTAGGGACAGGGGGACTAGCGGGAGACGAGCAGTACTTC
CASSLGTGGLAGDEQYF
>TRBJ2-7|TRBD1|TRBV29-1|.
TGCAGCGTCCTCTCGACAGGGCCCTACGAGCAGTACTTC
CSVLSTGPYEQYF
>TRBJ1-2|TRBD1|TRBV12-5|.
TGTGCTAGTGCTGCGGACAGGGTAGACTATGGCTACACCTTC
CASAADRVDYGYTF